This TCR beta chain derives from a study of CD8 T cells in Susac syndrome. The RNA input was about 0.45 to 1 ug, and it was reverse transcribed with random hexamers. immunoSEQ multiplex PCR amplified TCR beta CDR3 across 54 Vbeta, 13 Jbeta. TCRdb reprocessed the immunoSEQ multiplex PCR reads via MiXCR and lists one record per CDR3 protein. The sample has roughly 200,000 distinct CDR3 sequences, 85% to 95% seen once. Germline CDR1 MNHEY, CDR2 SVGEGT. V lost 6 bases and J 2 bases, leaving 5 bases between the germline ends. This CDR3 has 11 residues. CD8+ and CD4+ T cells circulating in blood were sequenced for TCR beta.

Sequenced material: CD4+ T cells from PBMCs. The TCR originated in a human donor in good health. The chain uses TRBV6-2 or TRBV6-3 and TRBJ2-7, with no clear D. The CDR3 DNA reads as TGTGCCAGCAGCCCAGCCTACGAGCAGTACTTC. It specifies CASSPAYEQYF.